The 14 T cell receptor beta chains in this list originate from one sample, sequenced in a study of PD-1 blockade in classical Hodgkin lymphoma. Exposure to brentuximab vedotin varied, and each patient had relapsed following autologous stem cell transplantation. Profiled with immunoSEQ multiplex PCR; TCRdb holds only in-frame clones, not every one. This repertoire shows about 37,000 clones, over 65% found once; its top ten account for approximately 11%. The sample in question was peripheral blood mononuclear cells (PBMCs), obtained at baseline. The receptors were sampled from a human donor with classical Hodgkin lymphoma.

V usage is TRBV7-9 and J usage is TRBJ2-7; D gene unclear. Germline CDR1 SEHNR, CDR2 FQNEAQ (reference sequence). Trimming pared 4 bases from V and 7 bases from J, leaving 11 bases between. The CDR3 is 12 amino acids. The DNA for the CDR3 is TGTGCCAGCAGCTCCAGACTGGGGGAGCAGTACTTC. It codes for CASSSRLGEQYF.

Only one count was recorded for this clone. The rearrangement uses TRBV28 and TRBJ1-5; possibly TRBD1 for D (5 bases). CDR3 length equals 15 residues. Trimming stripped 6 bases from V and 2 bases from J, with 14 bases between. Germline-derived CDR1 and CDR2 are MDHEN and SYDVKM. This CDR3 is CASSPSQGGNQPQHF. Written as DNA, the CDR3 is TGTGCCAGCAGCCCTAGTCAGGGTGGCAATCAGCCCCAGCATTTT.

The gene calls are TRBV28 and TRBJ1-4; possibly TRBD1 for D (5 bases). V was pared by 7 bases and J by 4 bases, with 7 bases between. Germline V gene sequence: CDR1 MDHEN, CDR2 SYDVKM. The CDR3 totals 12 residues. The CDR3 here is CASMGVNEKLFF. DNA of the CDR3: TGTGCCAGCATGGGGGTTAATGAAAAACTGTTTTTT.

The rearrangement uses TRBV2 and TRBJ2-5; 8 bases agree with TRBD1. The germline V gene encodes CDR1 SNHLY and CDR2 FYNNEI. The CDR3 length is 14 residues. Germline trimming cut 4 bases from V and 9 bases from J; bases unmatched to any gene: 10. The CDR3 DNA follows: TGTGCCAGCAGTGTAAGGGGGACAGGCGGGGCCCAGTACTTC. Encoded protein: CASSVRGTGGAQYF.

With regard to this clone: In the same sample, other DNA sequences code for this CDR3. The CDR3 spells CASSRWNEQFF. The CDR3, as DNA: TGTGCCAGTAGTAGGTGGAATGAGCAGTTCTTC. V and J are TRBV19 and TRBJ2-1; unclear D gene. Trimming took 4 bases from V and 7 from J, leaving 5 bases between them. CDR1 is LNHDA and CDR2 is SQIVND in the germline V gene (reference sequence). The length of the CDR3 is 11 residues.

This chain links TRBV6-6 with TRBJ1-2; TRBD1 aligns across 9 bases. This CDR3 region has 14 residues. The germline V gene has CDR1 MNHNY and CDR2 SVGAGI (reference sequence). Trimming removed 2 bases from V and 8 bases from J; junction bases left unmatched: 6. CDR3 in amino acids: CASSYPNRGQGYTF. The CDR3 DNA follows: TGTGCCAGCAGTTACCCCAACAGGGGGCAAGGCTACACCTTC.

The chain uses TRBV12-2 and TRBJ2-1; whether TRBD1, the table's D call, matches the DNA was not checked. TRBV12-2 is given as a pseudogene. The CDR3 is 18 residues long. In DNA, the CDR3 is TGTGCAAGTCCCCTGGTCTATGCGTGGACACGCTCCTACAATGAGCAGTTCTTC. Amino acid sequence: CASPLVYAWTRSYNEQFF.

The J gene is TRBJ2-7, the V gene TRBV19; 10 nucleotides align to TRBD1. V was pared by 3 bases and J by 4 bases, with 6 bases of the junction left unmatched. CDR1 is LNHDA, CDR2 SQIVND, per germline (reference sequence). The CDR3 length is 15 residues. The CDR3 coding sequence is TGTGCCAGTAGTATGGGGGACAGGGGATTTTACGAGCAGTACTTC. This translates into CASSMGDRGFYEQYF.

CDR3 coding DNA: TGTGCCAGCAGTGCAAGCGGGAGCAGGACGGAGATAAATACGCAGTATTTT. Its protein product is CASSASGSRTEINTQYF. The rearrangement uses TRBV6-1 and TRBJ2-3; 8 nucleotides line up with TRBD2. The V gene end was trimmed by 4 bases and the J gene end by 7 bases; junction bases not matched to a gene: 16. Germline V gene lookup returns CDR1 MNHNS and CDR2 SASEGT. CDR3 length equals 17 residues.

The V and J genes are TRBV6-1 and TRBJ1-1; D uncertain. This CDR3 is built from 13 residues. The V end lost 1 base, the J end lost 4 bases, and 7 bases lay between the germline ends. In germline, CDR1 is MNHNS, CDR2 SASEGT. For the CDR3, the DNA is TGTGCCAGCAGTGAAGGTCGGTCCACTGAAGCTTTCTTT. The encoded protein is CASSEGRSTEAFF.

This chain uses TRBV2 with TRBJ2-7; 8 bases are shared with TRBD2. CDR3 length equals 14 residues. V trimming: 2 bases; J trimming: 2 bases; junction bases outside the gene matches: 2. Germline V gives CDR1 SNHLY, CDR2 FYNNEI. DNA for the CDR3: TGTGCCAGCAGTGAATCGGGAGGGCCCTACGAGCAGTACTTC. Translation gives CASSESGGPYEQYF. The variable domain in full, with the rest retrieved from reference TRBV2 and TRBJ2-7, is EPEVTQTPSHQVTQMGQEVILRCVPISNHLYFYWYRQILGQKVEFLVSFYNNEISEKSEIFDDQFSVERPDGSNFTLKIRSTKLEDSAMYFCASSESGGPYEQYFGPGTRLTVT.

This clone is medium-sized within its sample. This chain joins TRBV11-3 and TRBJ2-7; 7 bases are shared with TRBD2. V dropped 1 base and J dropped 4; count of bases not matched to a gene: 1. This CDR3 is 13 amino acids long. Germline assignment: CDR1 SGHNT and CDR2 YENEEA. As DNA, the CDR3 is TGTGCCAGCAGCTTAGGCGGGAGTTACGAGCAGTACTTC. Translated, it gives CASSLGGSYEQYF.

This chain links TRBV18 with TRBJ2-2; either TRBD1 or TRBD2 may fit D (5 bases each). This CDR3 spans 15 amino acids. The germline gives CDR1 KGHSH, CDR2 LQKENI. V was pared by 3 bases and J by 4 bases, with 12 bases between. The CDR3: CASSPVVGGTGELFF. In DNA, the CDR3 is TGTGCCAGCTCACCGGTTGTTGGGGGCACCGGGGAGCTGTTTTTT.

This rearrangement joins TRBV14 to TRBJ2-1; the D is unclear. CDR3 length equals 14 residues. Trimming removed 1 base from V and 2 bases from J, with 6 bases in between. The germline V gene has CDR1 SGHDN and CDR2 FVKESK. The CDR3 sequence: CASSQGLAYNEQFF. CDR3 nucleotide sequence: TGTGCCAGCAGCCAAGGGTTAGCCTACAATGAGCAGTTCTTC.